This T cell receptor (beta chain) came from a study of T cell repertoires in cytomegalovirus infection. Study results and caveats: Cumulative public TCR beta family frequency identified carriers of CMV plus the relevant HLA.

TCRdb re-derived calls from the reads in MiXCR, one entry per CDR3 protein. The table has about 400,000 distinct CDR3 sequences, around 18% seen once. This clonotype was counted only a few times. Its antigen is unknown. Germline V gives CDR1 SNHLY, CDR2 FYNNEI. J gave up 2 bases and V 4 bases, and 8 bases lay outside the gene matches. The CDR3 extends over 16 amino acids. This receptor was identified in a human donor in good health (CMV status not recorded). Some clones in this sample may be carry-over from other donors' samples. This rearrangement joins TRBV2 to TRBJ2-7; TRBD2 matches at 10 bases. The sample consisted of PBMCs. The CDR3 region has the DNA TGTGCCAGCAGTGTTGGGGTCCTAGCGGGGGCCTACGAGCAGTACTTC. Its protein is CASSVGVLAGAYEQYF.